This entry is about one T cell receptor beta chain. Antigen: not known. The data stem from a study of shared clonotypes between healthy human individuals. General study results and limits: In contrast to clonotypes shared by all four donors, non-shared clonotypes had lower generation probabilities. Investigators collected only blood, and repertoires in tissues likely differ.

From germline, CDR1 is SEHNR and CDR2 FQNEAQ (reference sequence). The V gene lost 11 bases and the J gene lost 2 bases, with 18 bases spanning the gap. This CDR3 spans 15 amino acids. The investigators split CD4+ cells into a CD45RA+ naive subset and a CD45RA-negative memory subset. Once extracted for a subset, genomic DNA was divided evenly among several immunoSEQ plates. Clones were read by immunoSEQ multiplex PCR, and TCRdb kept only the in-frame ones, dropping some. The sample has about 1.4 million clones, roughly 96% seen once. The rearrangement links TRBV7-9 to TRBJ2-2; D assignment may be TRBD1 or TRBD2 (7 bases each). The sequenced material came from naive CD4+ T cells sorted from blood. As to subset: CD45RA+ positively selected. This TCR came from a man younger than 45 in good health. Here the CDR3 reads CAAGGGPANTGELFF. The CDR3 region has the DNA TGTGCCGCAGGGGGGGGCCCCGCCAACACCGGGGAGCTGTTTTTT.